Reported below is one TCR beta chain. What this receptor recognizes is not known. Base qualities are missing; no much larger clone stands one base away. This record comes from a study of OX40 agonist ivuxolimab in advanced cancers. About the investigation overall: The costimulatory receptor OX40 (CD134) was targeted by ivuxolimab, a fully human IgG2 agonistic monoclonal antibody. Of the roughly 50 dose-escalation patients, hepatocellular carcinoma was present in around 20, melanoma in around 15, renal cell carcinoma in 9 and head and neck cancer in 9. Partial responses were achieved by three dose-escalation patients, of whom one had hepatocellular carcinoma and two had cutaneous melanoma. The paper reports the monotherapy dose-escalation portion (N ≈ 50 patients) of the phase I ivuxolimab trial. A male proportion of almost 85% and a mean age of 60 years, ranging from roughly 23 to 90, were recorded for the dose-escalation cohort. Intravenous ivuxolimab was administered to patients every 2 weeks at six dose levels: 0.01, 0.1, 0.3, 1.5, 3 and 10 mg/kg. Prior anti-PD-1, anti-PD-L1 or anti-CTLA-4 therapy was permitted, and approximately 40% of dose-escalation patients had received checkpoint inhibitors. Peripheral TCRbeta sequencing aimed to test whether ivuxolimab altered TCR sequence diversity and caused clonal T-cell expansion.

Study-level results and caveats: Clonal expansion of both CD4+ and CD8+ blood T cells was observed from baseline to week 6 at doses 0.1 to 3.0 mg/kg. After ivuxolimab, expanded clones were on average more numerous among CD8+ T cells than among CD4+ T cells. Low levels of normalized T-cell clonal expansion were also seen in some nonresponding patients. In partial responders in the 0.1-3.0 mg/kg groups, normalized peripheral clonal expansion was found to be among the lowest, especially among CD8+ T cells. Antigen specificity was not determined for the clonally expanded peripheral T cells.

From cysteine to phenylalanine, the CDR3 is 17 amino acids long. The retained sequence is limited to the CDR3, 51 bases, with the frame set at the first base. From the germline V gene (reference sequence), CDR1 is MNHEY and CDR2 is SMNVEV. Germline trimming: 10 bases from V, 0 bases from J; junction bases outside gene matches: 15. For sequencing of the TCRbeta CDR3 region, genomic DNA was extracted from the sorted cells. TCRbeta CDR3 regions were sequenced using the immunoSEQ Assay. This immuneACCESS table, as held by TCRdb, lists in-frame sequences with V and J called but not all clones. Of the missing ones, under half trace to an unresolved V gene in checked studies; the others have no known cause. This sample lists about 97,000 clones; 86% were detected once. The ten largest clones represent roughly 5.5% of the sample. The trial excluded patients who had a history of autoimmune disease or who were on systemic immunosuppression. In every dose cohort, peripheral blood was drawn for TCR sequencing at baseline, cycle 4 day 1, and cycle 7 day 1. Samples came from an open-label, multicenter, first-in-human phase I dose-escalation trial of ivuxolimab. Adults with locally advanced or metastatic melanoma, renal cell, hepatocellular, or head and neck squamous cell carcinoma were enrolled in the trial. CD4+ and CD8+ T cells were sorted separately from peripheral blood before TCR sequencing.

The material sequenced was CD4+ or CD8+ T cells sorted from blood, taken in a trial of the OX40 agonist ivuxolimab. The chain couples TRBV27 to TRBJ1-5, with 7 bases aligning to TRBD1. This TCR came from an adult with an advanced solid tumor such as melanoma, head and neck, liver or kidney cancer. CDR3 reads: CANTPRDSTYSNQPQHF. The DNA sequence is TGTGCCAACACTCCGAGGGACAGCACGTATAGCAATCAGCCCCAGCATTTT.